This T cell receptor beta chain was documented in a study of PD-1 blockade in mismatch repair-deficient tumors. Across the whole study: Enrolled 2013-2016, patients had progressing, pretreated mismatch repair-deficient cancers of about a dozen types.

This clone has a single count. Sequenced by immunoSEQ multiplex PCR; TCRdb stores in-frame clones only, minus some. The sample lists approximately 100,000 clones, 82% seen once, with 6.3% in the top ten. The V segment lost 0 bases and the J segment 4 bases; nucleotides outside the gene matches: 3. The CDR3 runs 14 residues. CDR1 and CDR2 (germline): SGHRS, YFSETQ. The specimen was peripheral blood, collected around 8 months after starting pembrolizumab. This sequence originates from an adult with mismatch repair-deficient cancer. V gene TRBV5-1 combines with J gene TRBJ2-7, with TRBD1 matching 8 bases. The CDR3 is CASSLVQGAYEQYF. The CDR3 nucleotides read TGCGCCAGCAGCTTGGTCCAGGGGGCTTACGAGCAGTACTTC.